This T cell receptor beta chain was sequenced during a study of T-cell reconstitution after alpha-beta-depleted transplantation in children (dated by TCRdb to the mid-2010s). Regarding the complete study: Using TCR repertoire profiling, the study followed T-cell immune reconstitution in a quantitative way in children after TCRalphabeta/CD19-depleted allogeneic hematopoietic cell transplantation.

Receptor amplification or capture employed PCR. For sequencing, an Illumina HiSeq 2500 was employed. To normalize quantification of the TCRbeta repertoire, the TCR libraries were built with molecular barcoding that relied on unique molecular identifiers. TCRdb reprocessing: public reads trimmed at Q25 with fastp, clones called with MiXCR, in-frame beta chains kept. Rows matching on CDR3 protein sequence are summarized as one entry with the most common DNA and genes. For this sample there are approximately 390,000 distinct CDR3 sequences; roughly 11% appear just once. Roughly 6% of the sample goes to the ten largest clones. This clonotype has only a few counts. Its specific antigen is unknown. Per-nucleotide qualities are absent, and no much larger clonotype sits a single base away. This receptor was taken from a human donor who donated a stem cell graft to a child with acute myeloid leukemia. Material: PBMCs from the stem cell graft donor, obtained from the stem cell graft.

CDR3 region: CASSLAFGVGGYTF. The DNA sequence is TGCGCCAGCAGCTTGGCCTTTGGCGTGGGTGGCTACACCTTC. Recombination connected TRBV5-1 to TRBJ1-2, with the identity of the D gene unclear. CDR1 and CDR2, per the germline V gene, are SGHRS and YFSETQ. The CDR3 runs 14 amino acids, cysteine and phenylalanine included. The kept DNA is CDR3 alone, 42 bases in frame from the first base. V loses 0 bases of germline sequence and J loses 7 bases, and the interval between the two ends is 13 bases.